Each of the 16 T cell receptor beta chains below was sequenced from the same sample in a study of CXCR3-negative and CXCR3-positive naive CD8 T cells. cDNA libraries for TRB were generated by 5' RACE incorporating UMI labels. One entry per CDR3 protein, without DNA, is what TCRdb gives after re-calling the 5' RACE reads. In all, the sample yields around 63,000 distinct CDR3 sequences. Findings and limits, study-wide: CXCR3-positive naive cells had more hydrophobic TRB CDR3s than CXCR3-negative naive cells.

Their antigens are not known. Sequences were obtained from naive CXCR3+ CD8+ T cells from blood. Subset given: CD45RO-CCR7+CD27+CD95- naive CD8+ T cells expressing CXCR3 (TNR3+). These receptors were collected from a human donor in good health. Some clones in this sample may be carry-over from other donors' samples.

The CDR3 is CSVEGLPPLYNEQFF. The rearrangement links TRBV29-1 to TRBJ2-1; TCRdb reports TRBD2, a call that lacks DNA to check it against. The CDR3 has 15 residues. The germline V gene has CDR1 SQVTM and CDR2 ANQGSEA.

This chain joins TRBV6-8 and TRBJ2-2; TCRdb indicates TRBD2, and absent DNA this call remains unverified. The CDR3 length is 16 residues. Germline V lookup: CDR1 MNHGY, CDR2 SAAAGT. CDR3 protein: CASSYRLAEITGELFF.

The genes are TRBV20-1 and TRBJ1-2; TCRdb selects TRBD1, and the lack of DNA leaves this call unchecked. Germline CDR1 is DFQATT and CDR2 is SNEGSKA (reference sequence). The CDR3 contains 12 residues. This CDR3 is CSAIPRAYGYTF.

The chain recombines TRBV11-2 with TRBJ2-1; TCRdb selects TRBD1, and the lack of DNA leaves this call unchecked. CDR3 length: 15 amino acids. The V gene's germline CDR1 is SGHAT and CDR2 FQNNGV. CDR3 loop: CASSLGPRDVEEQFF.

This chain joins TRBV28 and TRBJ2-5; no DNA is available, so the TRBD2 call from TCRdb remains unchecked. The CDR3 covers 16 residues. Germline V gene data show CDR1 as MDHEN and CDR2 as SYDVKM. The CDR3 here is CASSLIPSGIGETQYF.

This sequence joins TRBV4-3 and TRBJ2-1; as DNA is missing, the TRBD1 call by TCRdb cannot be tested. The germline gives CDR1 LGHNA, CDR2 YSLEER. The CDR3 loop spans 15 amino acids. CDR3 region: CASSQGTGKGTEQFF.

The genes are TRBV20-1 and TRBJ1-6; TCRdb returns TRBD1, unconfirmable since there is no DNA. Germline V gives CDR1 DFQATT, CDR2 SNEGSKA (reference sequence). The CDR3 spans 14 residues. The CDR3 region is CSALPTGEGSPLHF.

The V call is TRBV20-1, the J call TRBJ2-7; the D call of TRBD2 rests on TCRdb alone, since no DNA is present to check it. Germline CDR1 DFQATT, CDR2 SNEGSKA (reference sequence). CDR3 length equals 15 residues. This chain's CDR3 is CSAVPTSGGRGEQYF.

CDR3 in amino acids: CASSQDRYRSYEQYF. V usage is TRBV4-3 and J usage is TRBJ2-7; TCRdb calls TRBD1, which cannot be checked without DNA. From germline, CDR1 is LGHNA and CDR2 YSLEER. The CDR3 covers 15 residues.

This chain links TRBV13 with TRBJ1-1; there is no DNA to check the TCRdb D call of TRBD1. Germline values: CDR1 PRHDT, CDR2 FYEKMQ (reference sequence). The CDR3 has 16 residues. CDR3 in amino acids: CASSLSEQAANTEAFF.

The chain has TRBV7-3 and TRBJ2-5; there is no DNA to check the TCRdb D call of TRBD1. This CDR3 has 14 amino acids. CDR1 SGHTA and CDR2 FQGTGA come from the germline V gene. The CDR3 loop reads CASSPSGGHETQYF.

V and J are TRBV6-5 and TRBJ2-5; TCRdb gives TRBD2 as the D gene, but with no DNA this cannot be confirmed. From germline, CDR1 is MNHEY and CDR2 SVGAGI. The CDR3 covers 14 residues. CDR3 protein: CASTGGPGGETQYF.

This chain connects TRBV7-3 to TRBJ1-1. CDR1 SGHTA and CDR2 FQGTGA come from the germline V gene. The CDR3 spans 13 residues. CDR3 region: CASSLALNTEAFF.

The rearrangement uses TRBV10-3 and TRBJ2-1; TCRdb picks TRBD1, but there is no DNA to check that call. Germline-derived CDR1 and CDR2 are ENHRY and SYGVKD. The CDR3 has 14 residues. CDR3 region: CAISRDRVFDEQFF.

The chain joins TRBV14 to TRBJ2-1; TCRdb's assignment of TRBD2 cannot be checked, as there is no DNA. This CDR3 is 13 amino acids long. Germline lookup yields CDR1 SGHDN and CDR2 FVKESK. This chain's CDR3 is CASSLTSRAEQFF. The full variable domain, with the rest looked up from reference TRBV14 and TRBJ2-1, is EAGVTQFPSHSVIEKGQTVTLRCDPISGHDNLYWYRRVMGKEIKFLLHFVKESKQDESGMPNNRFLAERTGGTYSTLKVQPAELEDSGVYFCASSLTSRAEQFFGPGTRLTVL.

CDR3 sequence: CASSSPGTGSYEQYF. This chain uses TRBV7-3 with TRBJ2-7; without DNA, the TCRdb call of TRBD1 cannot be checked. CDR3 length: 15 amino acids. The germline CDR1 and CDR2 sequences are SGHTA and FQGTGA. Full variable domain (rest looked up from reference TRBV7-3 and TRBJ2-7): GAGVSQTPSNKVTEKGKYVELRCDPISGHTALYWYRQSLGQGPEFLIYFQGTGAADDSGLPNDRFFAVRPEGSVSTLKIQRTERGDSAVYLCASSSPGTGSYEQYFGPGTRLTVT.